This T cell receptor (beta chain) was sequenced in a study of cytomegalovirus exposure and HLA in healthy donors (dated by TCRdb to the late 2010s). Notes on the research overall: An earlier analysis of fewer than 750 of the donors reported 276 Gb of sequence data and 117 million unique TCR beta sequences obtained from around 180 million T cells. The study combined high-throughput TCR immunosequencing, statistical association of individual TCRs with disease status, and machine learning to predict cytomegalovirus infection status. The study aimed to test whether cataloging public T cell receptors could reveal signatures of past pathogen exposure. To decide whether each TCR beta V gene segment behaved as functional or pseudogenic, an earlier analysis of nearly 600 of the donors relied on high-throughput TCR beta sequencing. A later genetic analysis took genome-wide SNP genotypes for about 65% of the 666 donors and used that subset as a discovery cohort. Of the approximately 370 genotyped donors, 75% to 85% were placed in the genetic ancestry cluster associated with self-reported Caucasian donors. Because of strong linkage in the cohort, five DR-DQ haplotypes were treated as single units for association and clustering. Along with the approximately 650-subject first cohort, a separate validation cohort of over a hundred different subjects was used. Typing coverage varied by locus: 629-630 donors for A, B, C, DRB1 and DQB1; approximately 500 for DQA1; over 600 for DPA1; 400 to 480 for DPB1. The study used immunosequencing to profile the T cell repertoires of several hundred subjects and linked those repertoires to cytomegalovirus serostatus. To study patterns of TCR occurrence, a later analysis re-analyzed previously published TCR beta repertoires from 666 donors and added high-resolution HLA genotyping. Among about 400 genotyped donors of the cohort, an average of around 220,000 unique TCR beta nucleotide sequences was sequenced per donor, of which about 18% were non-productive. Every repertoire in the discovery cohort had been generated on one and the same sequencing platform. Donor age, sex, ethnicity and CMV serostatus were compiled together with the repertoire data. Both class I and class II loci were covered by HLA typing, at four-digit resolution. An early release covering more than 500 HLA-typed donors comprised roughly 300 gigabases of sequencing data and about 90 million unique TCR sequences. Rather than drawing on any new phenotypic data, the later analysis identified candidate immune exposures from TCR beta sequences and the way those sequences occurred across donors.

The cohort comprised more than 550 healthy bone marrow donors. At the time of sampling, all cohort members were nominally healthy, though unrecorded immune exposures were likely present. The donor was CMV seropositive and was included in the group of almost 300 seropositive cohort members. Every donor gave a peripheral blood sample, and the peripheral blood mononuclear cells from that sample were used for TCR beta sequencing. Genomic DNA extraction from the blood cell samples was performed with the Qiagen DNeasy Blood Extraction Kit. About this clone: Its target antigen remains unknown. No quality values exist for individual bases; no much larger clone is one base distant.

From the cysteine up to the phenylalanine, the CDR3 has a length of 16 residues. Here the CDR3 DNA is all that survives: 48 bases in frame from base 1. V ends up 5 bases short and J 4 bases short, with an unmatched junction base count of 10. The germline V gene gives CDR1 as SGHAT and CDR2 as FQNNGV. What the research found in general, with its limitations: When HLA alleles, especially DR and DQ, strongly co-occurred, attributing TCR associations to individual alleles was difficult. Most CMV-associated TCR beta chains appeared to be HLA-restricted in a later analysis, and the HLA associations seemed to be driven largely by CMV exposure. A group of highly shared sequence variants was considered likely to be a technical artifact of the sequencing pipeline. In a later analysis, the rate of TCR association differed among HLA loci, with DRB1 alleles having the most associated TCRs and HLA-C alleles having the fewest. In vitro tests confirmed that three of the cytomegalovirus-associated TCR beta chains recognize cytomegalovirus antigens. Because counts were too low, roughly 17 rarely observed V segments, including chromosome 9 orphons, were left out of the earlier analysis of roughly 600 of the donors. In the study, about 150 TCR beta chains were listed as associated with cytomegalovirus. A later genetic analysis associated a missense DCLRE1C variant with V-gene and J-gene trimming of TCR beta chains, and an independent cohort replicated the association. In a later analysis, HLA-associated TCR beta chains were found to be more clonally expanded and to have lower generation probabilities than equally common non-associated chains. The classifier was reported to diagnose cytomegalovirus status with high specificity and sensitivity in both the original cohort and the validation cohort. A later genetic analysis reported fewer N-insertions in productive TCRs among donors in an Asian-associated ancestry cluster than the approximately 700-donor mean. A later analysis associated approximately 17,000 TCR beta sequences with specific HLA alleles at a false discovery rate of 0.05. CMV serostatus was the only immune exposure information available for the cohort. Several of the top co-occurrence clusters appeared to be linked to parvovirus B19, influenza, CMV and Epstein-Barr virus, according to a later analysis. This cohort had only TCR beta chains sequenced, and the lack of alpha or paired-chain data limited which features could be detected. Broadly in line with IMGT annotations, most TCR beta V segments showed up in productive rearrangements about 87% or about 30% of the time in an earlier analysis of around 550 of the donors. Most TCR sequences were observed very rarely across donors, whereas some public TCRs were present in many individuals. A further reported finding was that TCR beta sequences accurately predicted the HLA-A and HLA-B alleles for most subjects in the first cohort. Linkage disequilibrium might explain the correlated functional status among segregating V segments, but an unknown experimental factor could not be excluded. Presence/absence analyses assumed roughly uniform sequencing depth across donors, an assumption that may not hold. HLA typing was unavailable for some donors at each locus, so association tests used only the typed subset. The 87-base-pair reads could not distinguish some IMGT-functional V segments, including TRBV6-2 and TRBV6-3, so those segments were excluded. It was suggested by the authors that the approach could potentially be generalized to other disease states and immunological phenotypes.

The library was produced with the immunoSEQ multiplex PCR assay. For the multiplex PCR, a mixture combining 60 forward primers for TCR Vbeta segments and 13 reverse primers for TCR Jbeta segments was used. The CDR3 region of rearranged TCR beta genes was amplified from genomic DNA with a multiplex PCR assay. The amplified TCR beta libraries were sequenced on the Illumina HiSeq System as 87-base-pair reads. The source study handled its data this way. In a later analysis, around 80 million unique TCR beta chains were counted across the roughly 610 repertoires, and roughly 10 million of these chains were shared by at least two donors. To remove PCR and sequencing errors, raw reads were error-corrected and collapsed into unique sequences using a nearest-neighbor algorithm that merged closely related sequences. Alignment of CDR3 sequences to IMGT reference sequences was used to assign V, D and J gene segments. Each retained sequence needed at least a six-nucleotide match to both a V gene segment and a J gene segment. A rearrangement counted as productive if the CDR3 had no stop codons and remained in frame with V and J, and every other rearrangement counted as non-productive. Following IMGT convention, CDR3 was defined as the stretch from the second conserved V-encoded cysteine up to the conserved J-encoded phenylalanine. Sequences without an unambiguous match to a single V gene segment were excluded from the earlier analysis of about 600 of the donors. An earlier analysis of 450 to 650 of the donors called V segments functional above 56.7% productive rearrangements and segregating when the between-donor standard deviation exceeded 5%. A statistical classification framework was built for diagnosing cytomegalovirus status from the catalog of TCR beta chain sequences. In a later analysis, TCR nucleotide sequences were compared against IMGT/GENE-DB human TR gene sequences so that V and J genes could be assigned. Using the TCRdist pipeline, a later analysis assigned CDR3 sequences along with most-parsimonious VDJ recombination scenarios. A later analysis defined each TCR beta chain by its CDR3 amino acid sequence plus V-gene family, and excluded reads lacking a unique V-gene family. As a way to deal with suspected cross-contamination and a sequencing artifact, a later analysis dropped 450 to 600 nucleotide sequences that were highly shared and had low generation probability. In a later analysis, a clonal expansion index was calculated for each public chain from normalized within-repertoire ranks of inferred template counts. A later analysis computed generation probabilities with a VDJ recombination model fitted to out-of-frame rearrangements, and checked the results against IGoR. In a later analysis, hypergeometric tests were used to score TCR-TCR, TCR-HLA and TCR-CMV co-occurrence, with a repertoire-size bias correction applied to TCR pairs. False discovery rates were estimated in a later analysis by permuting HLA or CMV assignments 20 times. In a later analysis, co-occurring TCRs were grouped with DBSCAN, and TCRdist sequence similarity was added when clustering was performed within HLA-allele-positive subsets. For co-occurrence clustering, repertoires with fewer than 30,000 or more than 120,000 public chains were excluded, along with five repertoires with anomalous nucleotide sharing. TCRdb holds this immuneACCESS table with in-frame rearrangements only. Some clones are missing; in checked studies, unresolved V genes explain under half, and the rest has no known cause. From that table come the V and J calls and clone size; the DNA was used to work out D and trimming. This sample lists about 130,000 clones; less than 85% were detected once. The top ten clones comprise roughly 2% of the sample.

The sequence was collected from a woman in her sixties in good health and CMV-seropositive. The chain links TRBV11-2 with TRBJ2-1; the central 8 bases match TRBD2. The sequenced sample consisted of PBMCs. The nucleotide sequence is TGTGCCAGCAGCCCGGGGAGGGCTAGCGGGTACAATGAGCAGTTCTTC. This encodes CASSPGRASGYNEQFF.